The 20 T cell receptor beta chains listed next were all sequenced from one sample in a study of T cells in Graves' hyperthyroidism and ophthalmopathy. Amplification targeted TCR beta CDR3 regions from RNA transcripts. The primer set for the first-round RT-PCR of the TCR CDR3 was HTBI. TCRdb passed the multiplex PCR reads through MiXCR, listing each CDR3 protein once. Among about 700,000 distinct CDR3 sequences listed, about 15% were seen once. Sequenced: blood. These TCRs come from a woman aged 18-30 years with Graves' hyperthyroidism.

This clonotype was seen ten or more times. The V gene is TRBV13, the J gene TRBJ2-3; D not certain. Trimming removed 0 bases from V and 1 base from J, with 5 bases in between. The CDR3 covers 14 residues. Germline lookup yields CDR1 PRHDT and CDR2 FYEKMQ (reference sequence). CDR3 residues: CASSLGVGTDTQYF. The CDR3 region has the DNA TGTGCCAGCAGCTTAGGGGTGGGCACAGATACGCAGTATTTT.

This chain uses TRBV11-2 with TRBJ2-2; possible D gene TRBD2, 6 bases. V was pared by 2 bases and J by 4 bases, with 11 bases between. CDR3 length: 15 amino acids. The germline V gene encodes CDR1 SGHAT and CDR2 FQNNGV. As DNA, the CDR3 is TGTGCCAGCAGCTTAAGGAGGGCGGGCACCGGGGAGCTGTTTTTT. It codes for CASSLRRAGTGELFF.

This clonotype was recorded many times. J is TRBJ2-3 and V is TRBV7-2; D is possibly TRBD1 or TRBD2 (6 bases each). The CDR3 totals 16 residues. V was cut by 1 base and J by 5 bases, with 16 bases left in between. Germline V lookup: CDR1 SGHTA, CDR2 FQGNSA. CDR3 loop: CASSLGGGGAEDTQYF. CDR3 DNA sequence: TGTGCCAGCAGCTTAGGAGGAGGGGGAGCGGAAGATACGCAGTATTTT.

The table lists this clonotype with a few counts. This rearrangement joins TRBV30 to TRBJ1-6; no definite D call. Trimming left V 4 bases short and J 10 bases short, with 14 bases between. From germline, CDR1 is GTSNPN and CDR2 SVGIG (reference sequence). CDR3 length: 13 amino acids. This CDR3 reads CAWTRGLVSPLHF. The CDR3 DNA is TGTGCCTGGACCCGAGGGTTAGTCTCACCCCTCCACTTT.

As to this clonotype: At one end, the junction sequence differs from germline, possibly due to a read error. The rearrangement joins TRBV20-1 to TRBJ2-7; D not certain. CDR1 is DFQATT and CDR2 is SNEGSKA in the germline V gene (reference sequence). The CDR3 has 13 residues. In nucleotides, the CDR3 is TGCAGAGCTAGAGATAGGGTATCTTACGAGCAGTACTTC. Amino acid sequence: CRARDRVSYEQYF.

V is TRBV13 and J is TRBJ2-1, with D perhaps TRBD2 (6 bases). The germline V gene has CDR1 PRHDT and CDR2 FYEKMQ (reference sequence). The CDR3 is 16 amino acids. V was clipped by 1 base and J by 2 bases, with 12 bases between them. The CDR3 coding sequence is TGTGCCAGCAGCTTAGCTGCGGGATGGGCCTACAATGAGCAGTTCTTC. Encoded protein: CASSLAAGWAYNEQFF. The full variable domain, in which reference TRBV13 and TRBJ2-1 provide the parts outside the CDR3, is AAGVIQSPRHLIKEKRETATLKCYPIPRHDTVYWYQQGPGQDPQFLISFYEKMQSDKGSIPDRFSAQQFSDYHSELNMSSLELGDSALYFCASSLAAGWAYNEQFFGPGTRLTVL.

This clonotype was detected only once. This rearrangement joins TRBV7-2 to TRBJ2-2, with 9 bases aligning to TRBD2. This CDR3 has 17 residues. The V and J ends lost 5 bases and 3 bases, in that order; junction bases with no gene match: 10. Per germline, CDR1 SGHTA and CDR2 FQGNSA. CDR3 DNA sequence: TGTGCCAGCAGCCCAGGGCCTAGCGGGGCCTACACCGGGGAGCTGTTTTTT. Its protein product is CASSPGPSGAYTGELFF.

This clonotype showed up just a few times. This chain links TRBV11-3 with TRBJ1-2; D is perhaps TRBD1 (5 bases). This CDR3 spans 15 amino acids. CDR1 SGHNT and CDR2 YENEEA come from the germline V gene. Between the trimmed V and J ends, which lost 1 base and 3 bases, there was a span of 12 bases. The CDR3 sequence: CASSLARQGDYGYTF. CDR3 nucleotides: TGTGCCAGCAGCTTAGCCCGCCAGGGCGACTATGGCTACACCTTC. Together with reference TRBV11-3 and TRBJ1-2, the CDR3 gives the full variable domain: EAGVVQSPRYKIIEKKQPVAFWCNPISGHNTLYWYLQNLGQGPELLIRYENEEAVDDSQLPKDRFSAERLKGVDSTLKIQPAELGDSAVYLCASSLARQGDYGYTFGSGTRLTVV.

The rearrangement links TRBV6-2 or TRBV6-3 to TRBJ1-4; D unclear. The CDR3 length is 12 residues. CDR1 is MNHEY, CDR2 SVGEGT, per germline. The germline V and J ends were trimmed by 6 bases and 4 bases, with 6 bases remaining between them. As DNA, the CDR3 is TGTGCCAGCAGGGCGGTTAATGAAAAACTGTTTTTT. Amino acids: CASRAVNEKLFF.

The chain couples TRBV2 to TRBJ2-7; no clear D. From germline, CDR1 is SNHLY and CDR2 FYNNEI. Trimming took 3 bases from V and 4 from J, leaving 19 bases between them. The CDR3 is 16 residues long. In nucleotides, the CDR3 is TGTGCCAGCAGTGATCCTAACTCCCCCTTACCATACGAGCAGTACTTC. Its protein product is CASSDPNSPLPYEQYF.

The chain recombines TRBV20-1 with TRBJ2-6; D uncertain. The CDR3 has 13 residues. Germline lookup yields CDR1 DFQATT and CDR2 SNEGSKA (reference sequence). V dropped 6 bases and J dropped 4 bases, with 10 bases sitting between them. The CDR3 sequence is CSAPLGGANVLTF. CDR3 bases: TGCAGTGCCCCCTTAGGGGGGGCCAACGTCCTGACTTTC.

This clonotype occurred a few times. The chain has TRBV7-2 and TRBJ1-2; D gene ambiguous. Germline CDR1 and CDR2: SGHTA and FQGNSA. The CDR3 length is 13 residues. The V and J ends lost 1 base and 13 bases respectively, with 16 bases between them. The CDR3 DNA is TGTGCCAGCAGCTTAGGCCGCCTATTATTGGGCACCTTC. It is translated as CASSLGRLLLGTF. Looking up the rest from reference TRBV7-2 and TRBJ1-2 gives the full variable domain: GAGVSQSPSNKVTEKGKDVELRCDPISGHTALYWYRQSLGQGLEFLIYFQGNSAPDKSGLPSDRFSAERTGGSVSTLTIQRTQQEDSAVYLCASSLGRLLLGTFGSGTRLTVV.

This clonotype was seen repeatedly, ten times or more. The chain combines TRBV15 with TRBJ2-3, with D hard to call. The germline gives CDR1 LNHNV, CDR2 YYDKDF (reference sequence). V was pared by 5 bases and J by 4 bases, with 1 base between. This CDR3 has 10 residues. CDR3 bases: TGTGCCACCAGCGCAGATACGCAGTATTTT. This gives the protein CATSADTQYF.

Notes on this clonotype: A junction end diverges from the germline sequence, so it may reflect a read error. V gene TRBV20-1 combines with J gene TRBJ2-1; the D is unclear. The CDR3 loop spans 8 amino acids. The V gene's germline CDR1 is DFQATT and CDR2 SNEGSKA (reference sequence). The CDR3 is CSARGRVF. The DNA of the CDR3 is TGCAGTGCTAGAGGTCGGGTCTTC.

This clonotype showed up just a few times. This chain uses TRBV4-1 with TRBJ2-7; TRBD2 matches at 11 bases. Germline trimming cut 2 bases from V and 7 bases from J; bases unmatched to any gene: 10. Germline loops: CDR1 MGHRA, CDR2 YSYEKL. The CDR3 spans 16 residues. The CDR3 coding sequence is TGCGCCAGCAGCCAAACTAGCGGGAGTCTCTGGGGAGAGCAGTACTTC. Residues: CASSQTSGSLWGEQYF.

Ten or more counts support this clonotype. The J gene is TRBJ2-5, the V gene TRBV3-1, with TRBD2 as a possible D gene (5 bases). Trimming shortened V by 0 bases and J by 9 bases, and 11 bases separated the two germline ends. This CDR3 is built from 13 residues. Germline-derived CDR1 and CDR2 are LGHDT and YNNKEL (reference sequence). CDR3 protein: CASSQDWAGAQYF. The DNA of the CDR3 is TGTGCCAGCAGCCAAGATTGGGCCGGGGCCCAGTACTTC.

This clonotype has ten or more counts. The V and J genes are TRBV5-1 and TRBJ1-1; D possibly corresponds to TRBD1 (5 bases). Germline CDR1 SGHRS, CDR2 YFSETQ. V was trimmed by 0 bases and J by 1 base, leaving 10 bases between them. The CDR3 contains 15 residues. The CDR3 here is CASSLGARANTEAFF. In DNA form, the CDR3 reads TGCGCCAGCAGCTTGGGGGCCAGGGCGAACACTGAAGCTTTCTTT.

In this sample, this clonotype turned up a few times. The chain is built from TRBV10-3 and TRBJ2-1; 15 bases are a match to TRBD2. Trimming cost V 3 bases and J 0 bases; bases outside gene matches: 6. CDR1 ENHRY and CDR2 SYGVKD come from the germline V gene. This CDR3 region has 19 residues. This CDR3 reads CAISDRTSGGGSSYNEQFF. For the CDR3, the DNA is TGTGCCATCAGTGATCGGACTAGCGGGGGGGGGAGCTCCTACAATGAGCAGTTCTTC.

The V gene is TRBV7-2, the J gene TRBJ1-3; 7 bases agree with TRBD1. The CDR3 extends over 15 amino acids. The germline V gene has CDR1 SGHTA and CDR2 FQGNSA. After removal of 6 bases from V and 6 bases from J, the junction contained 11 bases not matched to a gene. CDR3 amino acids: CASSSHRGGENTIYF. CDR3 DNA: TGTGCCAGCAGTTCCCACAGGGGCGGTGAAAACACCATATATTTT.

This clonotype showed up many times. The genes are TRBV6-5 and TRBJ1-2; D gene unclear. This CDR3 region has 14 residues. CDR1 is MNHEY, CDR2 SVGAGI, per germline. Trimming shortened V by 0 bases and J by 4 bases, and 9 bases separated the two germline ends. CDR3 amino acids: CASSYSGNPYGYTF. The CDR3 DNA is TGTGCCAGCAGTTACTCAGGGAACCCCTATGGCTACACCTTC.